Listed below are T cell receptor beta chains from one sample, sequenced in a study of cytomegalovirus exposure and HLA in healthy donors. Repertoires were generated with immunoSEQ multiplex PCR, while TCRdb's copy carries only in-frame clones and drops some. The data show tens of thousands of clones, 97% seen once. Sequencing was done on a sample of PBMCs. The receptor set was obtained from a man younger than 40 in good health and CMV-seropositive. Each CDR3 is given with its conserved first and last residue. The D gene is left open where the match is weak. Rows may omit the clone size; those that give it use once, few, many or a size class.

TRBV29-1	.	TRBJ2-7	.	CSGGHYYEQYF	TGCAGCGGAGGACACTACTACGAGCAGTACTTC
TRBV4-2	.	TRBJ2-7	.	CASSQDGGLGYEQYF	TGTGCCAGCAGCCAAGACGGGGGTCTGGGCTACGAGCAGTACTTC
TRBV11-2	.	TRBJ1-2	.	CASSATTGPRYGYTF	TGTGCCAGCAGCGCGACTACCGGGCCACGTTATGGCTACACCTTC
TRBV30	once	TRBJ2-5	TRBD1	CASQGQGRLETQYF	TGTGCCTCCCAGGGACAGGGGCGATTGGAGACCCAGTACTTC
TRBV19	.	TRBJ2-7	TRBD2	CASSPRDYQYEQYF	TGTGCCAGTAGTCCCCGGGACTACCAATACGAGCAGTACTTC
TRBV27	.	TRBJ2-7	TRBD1	CASRRGQNYEQYF	TGTGCCAGCAGGAGGGGACAGAACTACGAGCAGTACTTC
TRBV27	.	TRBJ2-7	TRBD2	CASSLGVRQGTSGSSYEQYF	TGTGCCAGCAGTTTAGGAGTTCGACAGGGGACTAGCGGCAGCTCCTACGAGCAGTACTTC
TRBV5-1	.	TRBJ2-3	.	CASRGFGQGRDTQYF	TGCGCCAGCAGAGGGTTTGGGCAGGGTAGAGATACGCAGTATTTT
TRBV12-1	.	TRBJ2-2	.	CASSFKETGELFF	TGTGCCAGCAGCTTTAAGGAGACCGGGGAGCTGTTTTTT
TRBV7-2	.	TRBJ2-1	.	CASSSTTAGEQFF	TGTGCCAGCAGCTCTACGACTGCGGGTGAGCAGTTCTTC
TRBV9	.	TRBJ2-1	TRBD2	CASSRGLADYNEQFF	TGTGCCAGCAGCCGGGGACTAGCGGACTACAATGAGCAGTTCTTC
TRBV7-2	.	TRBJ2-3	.	CASSFLTGTDTQYF	TGTGCCAGCAGTTTTTTAACGGGGACAGATACGCAGTATTTT
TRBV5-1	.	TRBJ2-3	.	CASSTSTPTDTQYF	TGCGCCAGCAGTACGAGTACCCCCACAGATACGCAGTATTTT
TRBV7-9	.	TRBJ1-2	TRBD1	CASSGTGSYGYTF	TGTGCCAGCAGTGGGACAGGAAGCTATGGCTACACCTTC
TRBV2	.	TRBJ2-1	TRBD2	CASKGYRGGRTSYNEQFF	TGTGCCAGCAAGGGATATCGGGGCGGGAGAACGTCCTACAATGAGCAGTTCTTC
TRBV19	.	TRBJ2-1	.	CASRTGWVHNEQFF	TGTGCCAGCAGAACAGGGTGGGTCCACAATGAGCAGTTCTTC
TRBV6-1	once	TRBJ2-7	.	CASRDRDYEQYF	TGTGCCAGCAGGGACCGGGACTACGAGCAGTACTTC
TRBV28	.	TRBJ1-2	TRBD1	CASRTSDRAATINYGYTF	TGTGCCAGCAGAACATCGGACAGGGCCGCTACTATTAACTATGGCTACACCTTC
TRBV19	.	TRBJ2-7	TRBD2	CASGPGLAGLYF	TGTGCCAGTGGCCCAGGACTAGCGGGACTGTACTTC
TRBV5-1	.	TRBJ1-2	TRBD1	CASRDRHYGYTF	TGCGCCAGCCGGGACAGACACTATGGCTACACCTTC
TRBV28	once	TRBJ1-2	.	CASRMLVPPYGYTF	TGTGCCAGCAGAATGCTAGTTCCTCCTTATGGCTACACCTTC
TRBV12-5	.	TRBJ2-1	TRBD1	CASGLEDRVYNEQFF	TGTGCTAGTGGTTTGGAGGACAGGGTCTACAATGAGCAGTTCTTC